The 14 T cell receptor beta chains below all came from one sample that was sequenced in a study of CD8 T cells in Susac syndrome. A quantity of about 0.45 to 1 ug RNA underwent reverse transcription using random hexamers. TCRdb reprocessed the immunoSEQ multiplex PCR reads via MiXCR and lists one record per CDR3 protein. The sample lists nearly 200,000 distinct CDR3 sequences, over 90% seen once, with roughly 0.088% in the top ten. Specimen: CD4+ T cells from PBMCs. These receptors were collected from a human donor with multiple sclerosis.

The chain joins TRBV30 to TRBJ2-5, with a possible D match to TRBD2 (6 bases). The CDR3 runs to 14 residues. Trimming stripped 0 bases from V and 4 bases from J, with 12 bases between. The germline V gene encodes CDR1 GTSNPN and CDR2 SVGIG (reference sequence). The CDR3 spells CAWSVRLVGETQYF. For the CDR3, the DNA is TGTGCCTGGAGTGTACGACTAGTGGGAGAGACCCAGTACTTC.

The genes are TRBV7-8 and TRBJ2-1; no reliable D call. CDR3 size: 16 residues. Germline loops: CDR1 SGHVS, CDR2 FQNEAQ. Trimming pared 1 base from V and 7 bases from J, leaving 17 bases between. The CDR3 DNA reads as TGTGCCAGCAGCTTAGGCCTGGACCCCGCTGTAAATGAGCAGTTCTTC. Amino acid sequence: CASSLGLDPAVNEQFF.

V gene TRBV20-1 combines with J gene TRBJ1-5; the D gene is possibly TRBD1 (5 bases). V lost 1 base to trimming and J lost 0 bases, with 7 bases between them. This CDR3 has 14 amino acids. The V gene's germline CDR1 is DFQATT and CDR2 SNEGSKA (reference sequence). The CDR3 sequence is CSARVGDSNQPQHF. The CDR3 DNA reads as TGCAGTGCTAGAGTGGGGGATAGCAATCAGCCCCAGCATTTT.

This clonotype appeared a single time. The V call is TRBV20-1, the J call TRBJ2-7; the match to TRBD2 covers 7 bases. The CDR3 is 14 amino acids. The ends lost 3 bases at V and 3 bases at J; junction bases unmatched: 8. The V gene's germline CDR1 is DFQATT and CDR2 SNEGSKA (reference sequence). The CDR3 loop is CSARSGTTLYEQYF. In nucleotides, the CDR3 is TGCAGTGCTAGGTCCGGGACTACTCTCTACGAGCAGTACTTC.

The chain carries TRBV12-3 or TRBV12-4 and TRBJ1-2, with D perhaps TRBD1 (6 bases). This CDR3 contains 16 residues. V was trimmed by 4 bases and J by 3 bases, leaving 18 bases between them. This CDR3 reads CASSYLQGGGYYGYTF. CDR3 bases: TGTGCCAGCAGTTACTTACAGGGTGGGGGTTACTATGGCTACACCTTC.

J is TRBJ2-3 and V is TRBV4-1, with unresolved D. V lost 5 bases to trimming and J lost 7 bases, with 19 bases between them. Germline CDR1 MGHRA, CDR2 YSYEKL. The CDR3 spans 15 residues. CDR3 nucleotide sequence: TGCGCCAGCAGCATGCTTGGCGTCGGCCCCAATACGCAGTATTTT. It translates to CASSMLGVGPNTQYF.

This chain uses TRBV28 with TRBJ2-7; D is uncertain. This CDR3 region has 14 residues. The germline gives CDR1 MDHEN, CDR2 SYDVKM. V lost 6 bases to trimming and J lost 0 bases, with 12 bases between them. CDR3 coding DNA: TGTGCCAGCAGGACGCCGGACCTCTCCTACGAGCAGTACTTC. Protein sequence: CASRTPDLSYEQYF.

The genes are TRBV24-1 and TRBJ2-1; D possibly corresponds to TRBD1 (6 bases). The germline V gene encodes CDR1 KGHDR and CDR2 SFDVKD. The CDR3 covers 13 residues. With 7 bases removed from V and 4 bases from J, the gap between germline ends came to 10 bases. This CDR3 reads CATRGASYNEQFF. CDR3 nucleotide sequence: TGTGCCACCAGGGGGGCATCGTACAATGAGCAGTTCTTC.

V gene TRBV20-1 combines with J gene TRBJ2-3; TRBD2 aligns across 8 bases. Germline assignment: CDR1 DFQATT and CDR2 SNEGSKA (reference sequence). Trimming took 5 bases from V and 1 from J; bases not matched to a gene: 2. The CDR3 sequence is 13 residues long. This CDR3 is CSAETSGTDTQYF. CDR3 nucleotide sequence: TGCAGTGCTGAGACTAGCGGCACAGATACGCAGTATTTT.

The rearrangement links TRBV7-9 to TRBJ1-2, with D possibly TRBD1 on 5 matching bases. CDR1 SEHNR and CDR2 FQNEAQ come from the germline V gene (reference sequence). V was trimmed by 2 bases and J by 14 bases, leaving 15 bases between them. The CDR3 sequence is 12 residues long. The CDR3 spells CASSLPGQHGTF. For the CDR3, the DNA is TGTGCCAGCAGCTTACCCGGACAACATGGTACCTTC.

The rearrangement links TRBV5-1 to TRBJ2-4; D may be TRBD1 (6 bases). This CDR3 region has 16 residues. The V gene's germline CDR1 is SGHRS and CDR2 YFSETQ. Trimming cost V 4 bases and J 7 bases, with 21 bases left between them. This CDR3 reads CASSPGAAGAVNIQYF. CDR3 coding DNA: TGCGCCAGCAGCCCGGGTGCAGCAGGGGCCGTGAACATTCAGTACTTC.

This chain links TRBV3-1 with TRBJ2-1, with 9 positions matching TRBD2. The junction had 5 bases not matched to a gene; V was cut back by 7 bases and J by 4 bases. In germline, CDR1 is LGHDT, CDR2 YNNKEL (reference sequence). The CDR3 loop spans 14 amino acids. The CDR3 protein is CASTTSGLYNEQFF. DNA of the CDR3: TGTGCCAGCACCACTAGCGGGCTATACAATGAGCAGTTCTTC.

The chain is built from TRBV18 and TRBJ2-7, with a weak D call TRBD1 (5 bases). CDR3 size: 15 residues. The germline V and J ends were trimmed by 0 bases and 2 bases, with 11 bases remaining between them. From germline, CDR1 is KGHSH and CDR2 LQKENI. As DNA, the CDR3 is TGTGCCAGCTCACCACCGGGGCAGGTACCCTACGAGCAGTACTTC. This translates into CASSPPGQVPYEQYF.

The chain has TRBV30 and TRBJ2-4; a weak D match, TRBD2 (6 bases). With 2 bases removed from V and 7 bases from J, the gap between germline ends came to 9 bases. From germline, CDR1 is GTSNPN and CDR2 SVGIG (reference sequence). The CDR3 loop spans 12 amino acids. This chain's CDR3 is CAWSPTSNIQYF. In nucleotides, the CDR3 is TGTGCCTGGAGTCCTACTAGCAACATTCAGTACTTC.